The sequence of this T cell receptor (beta chain) was determined in a study of control samples from healthy donors and cancer patients. The CDR3 runs 15 residues. Trimming left V 2 bases short and J 0 bases short, with 10 bases between. Germline V lookup: CDR1 MDHEN, CDR2 SYDVKM. Clones were read by immunoSEQ multiplex PCR, and TCRdb kept only the in-frame ones, dropping some. The table lists roughly 130,000 clones, about 94% of them singletons. The source material was blood. V and J are TRBV28 and TRBJ1-2; D gene uncertain. This receptor was taken from a man aged 25 to 45 in good health. The CDR3 reads CASSLNGEANYGYTF. The CDR3 DNA sequence: TGTGCCAGCAGTTTAAATGGGGAAGCTAACTATGGCTACACCTTC.